Detailed here is one TCR beta chain. The sample is drawn from a study of blood T cell repertoires in COVID-19. Overall study: The cDNA or gDNA used as material had been derived from T cells, B-cell-depleted T cells, or PBMCs.

Per the original methods: Amplifying reference gene primers gave estimates of nucleated cell counts. Libraries were prepared by immunoSEQ multiplex PCR; TCRdb keeps only in-frame clonotypes and omits some of them. V, J and clone size are those of that table, while D and trimming were read from the DNA. The sample records hundreds of thousands of clones, 80% to 90% being singletons. Seattle enrolled patients during active infection and tracked them longitudinally. The CDR3 loop spans 15 amino acids. Germline CDR1 and CDR2: LNHDA and SQIVND (reference sequence). V was clipped by 5 bases and J by 6 bases; unmatched bases: 8.

The J gene is TRBJ2-2, the V gene TRBV19, with 8 bases fitting TRBD1. Sequences were obtained from peripheral blood. The receptor was isolated from a woman aged 70-85 years with COVID-19, enrolled during active disease. CDR3 sequence reads: CASSLTGVLAGELFF. CDR3 nucleotides: TGTGCCAGTAGTTTGACAGGGGTCCTCGCCGGGGAGCTGTTTTTT.